This entry is about one T cell receptor (beta chain). What it binds is not known. These data are taken from a study of T cell responses to AZD1222 COVID-19 vaccine. Overall study findings and caveats: Two doses of AZD1222 preceded a rise in Spike-specific TCR breadth and depth.

The table came from immunoSEQ multiplex PCR; TCRdb's copy has only in-frame clones and leaves some out. The sample lists about 150,000 clones, roughly 94% occurring once. With 1 base removed from V and 3 bases from J, the gap between germline ends came to 19 bases. The CDR3 runs to 18 residues. The germline gives CDR1 LNHDA, CDR2 SQIVND (reference sequence). The chain joins TRBV19 to TRBJ1-5; possible D gene TRBD1, 6 bases. The sequenced sample was peripheral blood, obtained on day 0 of AZD1222 vaccination. This clonotype was sampled from an adult in good health. As DNA, the CDR3 is TGTGCCAGTAGTATAGCCGGGGGTTGGACAGCATTCAATCAGCCCCAGCATTTT. Translated: CASSIAGGWTAFNQPQHF. Supplemented by reference TRBV19 and TRBJ1-5, the full variable domain reads DGGITQSPKYLFRKEGQNVTLSCEQNLNHDAMYWYRQDPGQGLRLIYYSQIVNDFQKGDIAEGYSVSREKKESFPLTVTSAQKNPTAFYLCASSIAGGWTAFNQPQHFGDGTRLSIL.